This section outlines one T cell receptor beta chain sequence together with its context. What it binds is not known. The repertoire was sequenced with immunoSEQ multiplex PCR; TCRdb's copy has only in-frame clones and lacks some. This sample has tens of thousands of clones; about four fifths occur once, and the top ten carry 11% to 15%. The sample originates from a study of T cell responses to AZD1222 COVID-19 vaccine. Study findings and constraints: Of spike-specific TCRs, nearly half reportedly target regions left unmutated in variants.

Pooling of second doses given at about 4 or about 12 weeks was done. Unmatched junction bases numbered 0, after V lost 4 bases and J lost 2 bases. Per germline, CDR1 WNHNN and CDR2 SYGVQD (reference sequence). The CDR3 extends over 15 amino acids. The material sequenced was peripheral blood, taken 28 days after the second AZD1222 dose. This sequence originates from an adult who received the AZD1222 COVID-19 vaccine. J is TRBJ2-6 and V is TRBV10-1; 9 bases map to TRBD1. The CDR3 loop reads CASSGQGAGANVLTF. CDR3 coding DNA: TGCGCCAGCAGTGGACAGGGGGCTGGGGCCAACGTCCTGACTTTC.